The 17 T cell receptor beta chains below were found in one sample sequenced in a study of T-cell reconstitution after alpha-beta-depleted transplantation in children. The TCRbeta library incorporated unique molecular identifiers. MiXCR was run by TCRdb on the PCR reads, yielding one entry per CDR3 protein. The table has about 300,000 distinct CDR3 sequences, about 7.3% seen once. No antigen has been assigned to these receptors. Points from the study as a whole: T-cell counts and diversity at one year following transplant were attributed mainly to newly produced T cells.

Source: peripheral blood, taken 360 days after TCRalphabeta/CD19-depleted stem cell transplant. These receptors all come from a female patient between 2 and 15 years old who had a stem cell transplant for Fanconi anemia, so the T cells may come from the graft donor.

This clonotype was detected ten times or more. The chain links TRBV6-2 or TRBV6-3 to TRBJ2-2; D might be TRBD1 or TRBD2, each matching 5 bases. The CDR3 is made up of 14 amino acids. Germline CDR1 is MNHEY and CDR2 is SVGEGT. The V end lost 8 bases, the J end lost 1 base, and 11 bases lay between the germline ends. The CDR3 protein is CASGRDGNTGELFF. The CDR3 coding sequence is TGTGCCAGCGGCCGGGACGGGAACACCGGGGAGCTGTTTTTT.

The chain joins TRBV2 to TRBJ2-2; D not certain. Germline CDR1 reads SNHLY; CDR2 reads FYNNEI. The CDR3 is made up of 13 amino acids. Trimming cost V 4 bases and J 2 bases, with 5 bases left between them. The CDR3 here is CASSARNTGELFF. The CDR3 DNA reads as TGTGCCAGCAGTGCCCGTAACACCGGGGAGCTGTTTTTT.

This clonotype was observed many times. V is TRBV7-9 and J is TRBJ1-2; perhaps TRBD1 as D (6 bases). This CDR3 contains 13 residues. The V end lost 5 bases, the J end lost 4 bases, and 11 bases lay between the germline ends. Looked up from germline, CDR1 is SEHNR and CDR2 is FQNEAQ (reference sequence). The CDR3 DNA is TGTGCCAGCAGCCCCGGGGGCGGCTATGGCTACACCTTC. It is translated as CASSPGGGYGYTF.

The table lists this clonotype with a few counts. J is TRBJ2-7 and V is TRBV5-4, with 7 bases that match TRBD1. The V gene's germline CDR1 is SGHNT and CDR2 YYREEE (reference sequence). V was clipped by 0 bases and J by 0 bases; unmatched bases: 3. The CDR3 is 15 residues long. Here the CDR3 reads CASSLDRGNSYEQYF. CDR3 DNA sequence: TGTGCCAGCAGCTTGGACAGGGGAAACTCCTACGAGCAGTACTTC.

This clonotype has a handful of counts. This chain connects TRBV6-2 or TRBV6-3 to TRBJ2-1; a possible D gene is TRBD2 (5 bases). The CDR3 sequence is 13 residues long. V was cut by 7 bases and J by 6 bases, with 13 bases left in between. Germline-derived CDR1 and CDR2 are MNHEY and SVGEGT. The CDR3 spells CASTPDFPNEQFF. The CDR3 bases are TGTGCCAGCACACCGGACTTTCCCAATGAGCAGTTCTTC.

This sequence joins TRBV5-1 and TRBJ1-6, with D possibly TRBD1 on 6 matching bases. CDR3 length equals 14 residues. Looked up from germline, CDR1 is SGHRS and CDR2 is YFSETQ. V lost 0 bases and J lost 15, with 16 bases in between. The CDR3 loop reads CASSLDPGVLLLHF. For the CDR3, the DNA is TGCGCCAGCAGCTTGGATCCAGGGGTTCTTCTCCTCCACTTT.

The chain carries TRBV7-9 and TRBJ1-4, with D possibly being TRBD1 (6 bases). The ends were cut back, 4 bases at V and 7 bases at J, with 16 bases in the middle. Looked up from germline, CDR1 is SEHNR and CDR2 is FQNEAQ (reference sequence). The length of the CDR3 is 15 residues. This CDR3 is CASSSTSGDGEKLFF. CDR3 in DNA: TGTGCCAGCAGCTCAACTTCAGGGGATGGTGAAAAACTGTTTTTT. Looking up the rest from reference TRBV7-9 and TRBJ1-4 gives the full variable domain: DTGVSQNPRHKITKRGQNVTFRCDPISEHNRLYWYRQTLGQGPEFLTYFQNEAQLEKSRLLSDRFSAERPKGSFSTLEIQRTEQGDSAMYLCASSSTSGDGEKLFFGSGTQLSVL.

The chain links TRBV6-1 to TRBJ2-5; 9 nucleotides agree with TRBD2. Per the germline V gene, CDR1 is MNHNS and CDR2 is SASEGT. Trimming cost V 9 bases and J 6 bases; bases outside gene matches: 11. The CDR3 runs 14 residues. DNA of the CDR3: TGTGCCAGTGGACCGGGACTAGCCTCAAAGACCCAGTACTTC. Translated: CASGPGLASKTQYF.

This clonotype showed up just a few times. The chain carries TRBV3-1 and TRBJ2-3; D uncertain. The CDR3 totals 14 residues. Per the germline V gene, CDR1 is LGHDT and CDR2 is YNNKEL (reference sequence). The ends were cut back, 1 base at V and 6 bases at J, with 11 bases in the middle. Written as DNA, the CDR3 is TGTGCCAGCAGCCAAGGGTTTGGCTTGGATACGCAGTATTTT. It specifies CASSQGFGLDTQYF.

As concerns this clonotype: A much larger clone lies one base from this, so it may be a read error. This chain connects TRBV5-1 to TRBJ2-3, with unresolved D. CDR3 length: 11 residues. Germline CDR1 SGHRS, CDR2 YFSETQ. The CDR3 is CASRQGDTRYF. In nucleotides, the CDR3 is TGCGCCAGCAGGCAAGGAGATACGCGGTATTTT.

This chain joins TRBV5-4 and TRBJ2-6; TRBD2 matches 8 bases. The trim removed 1 base at V and 1 base at J, leaving 10 bases unmatched. CDR3 length: 19 residues. The germline V gene encodes CDR1 SGHNT and CDR2 YYREEE (reference sequence). This CDR3 reads CASSLFGKGGGSGANVLTF. The CDR3 nucleotides are TGTGCCAGCAGCTTGTTTGGTAAAGGCGGGGGGTCTGGGGCCAACGTCCTGACTTTC.

This clonotype was observed a handful of times. This chain connects TRBV28 to TRBJ2-4; no firm D call. The CDR3 is 13 amino acids. V was pared by 3 bases and J by 4 bases, with 7 bases between. Germline CDR1 MDHEN, CDR2 SYDVKM. The CDR3 DNA reads TGTGCCAGCAGTTTTAGGGAAAAAAACATTCAGTACTTC. Protein sequence: CASSFREKNIQYF.

This clonotype was picked up a small number of times. V gene TRBV6-2 or TRBV6-3 combines with J gene TRBJ1-1, with no clear D. Between the trimmed V and J ends, which lost 7 bases and 4 bases, there was a span of 13 bases. The CDR3 runs to 13 residues. From germline, CDR1 is MNHEY and CDR2 SVGEGT. The CDR3 DNA reads TGTGCCAGCACGGGGAGTGAGGCCACTGAAGCTTTCTTT. It codes for CASTGSEATEAFF.

This clonotype was recorded at least ten times. This chain joins TRBV20-1 and TRBJ2-2, with 8 positions matching TRBD1. Germline V gene data show CDR1 as DFQATT and CDR2 as SNEGSKA (reference sequence). The CDR3 has 15 residues. Unmatched junction bases numbered 6, after V lost 5 bases and J lost 1 base. CDR3 residues: CSARPGQVNTGELFF. CDR3 bases: TGCAGTGCTCGACCGGGACAGGTGAACACCGGGGAGCTGTTTTTT.

V gene TRBV18 combines with J gene TRBJ2-1, with 9 bases aligning to TRBD1. The CDR3 sequence is 16 residues long. In germline, CDR1 is KGHSH, CDR2 LQKENI. V lost 3 bases and J lost 6; bases outside the gene matches: 9. The CDR3 region has the DNA TGTGCCAGCTCACCGTTGGGGACAGGGCTATCCAATGAGCAGTTCTTC. It encodes CASSPLGTGLSNEQFF.

This clonotype was seen a handful of times. The rearrangement links TRBV20-1 to TRBJ2-1; D gene ambiguous. V dropped 5 bases and J dropped 5 bases, with 10 bases sitting between them. Germline loops: CDR1 DFQATT, CDR2 SNEGSKA (reference sequence). This CDR3 is built from 12 residues. This CDR3 is CSAAPGNNEQFF. The CDR3 DNA reads as TGCAGTGCTGCCCCCGGAAACAATGAGCAGTTCTTC.

V gene TRBV9 combines with J gene TRBJ2-5, with a possible D match to TRBD1 (5 bases). This CDR3 has 14 residues. The ends were cut back, 0 bases at V and 1 base at J, with 7 bases in the middle. CDR1 is SGDLS and CDR2 is YYNGEE in the germline V gene. This CDR3 is CASSVDTGQETQYF. CDR3 nucleotide sequence: TGTGCCAGCAGCGTAGATACAGGCCAAGAGACCCAGTACTTC. The full variable domain, rest sourced from reference TRBV9 and TRBJ2-5, is DSGVTQTPKHLITATGQRVTLRCSPRSGDLSVYWYQQSLDQGLQFLIQYYNGEERAKGNILERFSAQQFPDLHSELNLSSLELGDSALYFCASSVDTGQETQYFGPGTRLLVL.